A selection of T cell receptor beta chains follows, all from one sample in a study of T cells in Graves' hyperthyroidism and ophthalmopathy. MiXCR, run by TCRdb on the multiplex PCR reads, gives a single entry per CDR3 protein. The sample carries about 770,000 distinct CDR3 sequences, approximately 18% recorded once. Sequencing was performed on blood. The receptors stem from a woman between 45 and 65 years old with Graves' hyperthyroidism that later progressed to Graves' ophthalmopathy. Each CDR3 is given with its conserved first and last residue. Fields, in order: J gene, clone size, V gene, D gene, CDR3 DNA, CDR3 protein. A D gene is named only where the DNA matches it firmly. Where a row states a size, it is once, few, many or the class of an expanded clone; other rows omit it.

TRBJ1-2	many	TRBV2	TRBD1	TGTGCCAGCAGCACAGGGGAGCTGGACTATGGCTACACCTTC	CASSTGELDYGYTF
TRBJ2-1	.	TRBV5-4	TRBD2	TGTGCCAGCAGATCTAGCGGGGGGTTCACTTACAATGAGCAGTTCTTC	CASRSSGGFTYNEQFF
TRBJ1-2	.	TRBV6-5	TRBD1	TGTGCCAGCGGTTACGAAGAGGGGGCGGCTAACTATGGCTACACCTTC	CASGYEEGAANYGYTF
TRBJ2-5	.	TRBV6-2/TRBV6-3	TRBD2	TGTGCCAGCAGTTACTCTGGCGGGGGGAAAGAGACCCAGTACTTC	CASSYSGGGKETQYF
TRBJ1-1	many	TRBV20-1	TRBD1	TGCAGTGCTGAGGACAGGTCACTACGTGGTGGGTCGTCCAACACTGAAGCTTTCTTT	CSAEDRSLRGGSSNTEAFF
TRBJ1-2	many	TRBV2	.	TGTGCCAGCAGCGTCAGTATGAGGGTGGGAGACTATGGCTACACCTTC	CASSVSMRVGDYGYTF
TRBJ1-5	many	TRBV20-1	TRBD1	TGCAGTGCTAGTGTCACAGGGGCCCCCAATCAGCCCCAGCATTTT	CSASVTGAPNQPQHF
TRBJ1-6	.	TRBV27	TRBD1	TGTGCCAGCAGTTGGTCCGGGACAGGGGGACGATCCTATAATTCACCCCTCCACTTT	CASSWSGTGGRSYNSPLHF
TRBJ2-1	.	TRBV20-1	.	TGCAGTGCTAGAGATCTAGGGGGGGGGGATTACAATGAGCAGTTCTTC	CSARDLGGGDYNEQFF
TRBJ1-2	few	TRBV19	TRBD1	TGTGCCAGTAGTATCCAAAGGGGGCTCGACTACACCTTC	CASSIQRGLDYTF
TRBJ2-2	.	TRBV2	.	TGTGCCAGCAGTGAAGGAGCTTACCCCTGGGTTGCCGGGGAGCTGTTTTTT	CASSEGAYPWVAGELFF
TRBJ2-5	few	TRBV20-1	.	TGCAGTGCTAGAGATCTGGGCAGGGTATACTTC	CSARDLGRVYF
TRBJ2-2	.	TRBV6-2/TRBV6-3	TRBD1	TGTGCCAGCAGTTACCGGGACAGGGGGTATGACACCGGGGAGCTGTTTTTT	CASSYRDRGYDTGELFF
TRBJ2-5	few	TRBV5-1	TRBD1	TGCGCCAGCAGCCCTAAGACCGGGACAGGGGACGAGACCCAGTACTTC	CASSPKTGTGDETQYF
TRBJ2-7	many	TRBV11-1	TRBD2	TGTGCCAGCAGGACTACCCCTGCGGGGGGCCGCCGTTACTACGAGCAGTACTTC	CASRTTPAGGRRYYEQYF
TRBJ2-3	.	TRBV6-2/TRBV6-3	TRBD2	TGTGCCAGCAGTAACTTCGTTGCTAGCGGAGATACGCAGTATTTT	CASSNFVASGDTQYF
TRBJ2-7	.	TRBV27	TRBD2	TGTGCCAGCACCCCCGGGACTATGCCCTACGAGCAGTACTTC	CASTPGTMPYEQYF
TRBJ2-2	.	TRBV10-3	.	TGTGCCACTCGACCGGACAGATACACCGGGGAGCTGTTTTTT	CATRPDRYTGELFF
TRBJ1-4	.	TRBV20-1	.	TGCAGTGCCCCCCCCCCCACAGTTGCAACTAATGAAAAACTGTTTTTT	CSAPPPTVATNEKLFF
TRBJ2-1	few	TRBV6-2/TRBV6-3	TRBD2	TGTGCCAGCAGTTACTGGTCTAGCGGGGGGGTATATGAGCAGTTCTTC	CASSYWSSGGVYEQFF
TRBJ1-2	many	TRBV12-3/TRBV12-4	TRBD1	TGTGCCAGCAGGCCAGGGACAGGCGGTTGGGATGGCTACACCTTC	CASRPGTGGWDGYTF
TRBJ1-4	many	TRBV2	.	TGTGCCAGCAAGGGACCCCGACAGCTCGCAACTAATGAAAAACTGTTTTTT	CASKGPRQLATNEKLFF
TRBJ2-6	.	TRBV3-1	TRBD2	TGTGCCAGCAGCCAAGAGATCTGGGGACTAGCGGGGGGCTCTGGGGCCAACGTCCTGACTTTC	CASSQEIWGLAGGSGANVLTF
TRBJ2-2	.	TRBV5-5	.	TGTGCCAGCAGCTCACCACGGGCAGGGGACACTATACACACCGGGGAGCTGTTTTTT	CASSSPRAGDTIHTGELFF
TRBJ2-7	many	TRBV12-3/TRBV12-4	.	TGTGCCAGCAAACAGGACAGCTCCTACGAGCAGTACTTC	CASKQDSSYEQYF
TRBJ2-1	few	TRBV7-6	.	TGTGCCAGCAGCCTACACAGGGACGCGGGCAATGAGCAGTTCTTC	CASSLHRDAGNEQFF
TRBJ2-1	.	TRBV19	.	TGTGCCAGTAGTACATACAGAGGGGTACGAAACAATGAGCAGTTCTTC	CASSTYRGVRNNEQFF
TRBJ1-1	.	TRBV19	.	TGTGCCAGTAGATTAGGGCCTGAAGCTTTCTTT	CASRLGPEAFF
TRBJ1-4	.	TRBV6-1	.	TGTGCCAGCAGGGGAGGGCCCGATGAAAAACTGTTTTTT	CASRGGPDEKLFF
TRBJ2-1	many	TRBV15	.	TGTGCCACCAGCGGGTTGAACTCCTACAATGAGCAGTTCTTC	CATSGLNSYNEQFF
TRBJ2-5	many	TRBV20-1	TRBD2	TGCAGTGTCAGCGGGGGTCGAAAAGAGACCCAGTACTTC	CSVSGGRKETQYF
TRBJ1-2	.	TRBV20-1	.	TGCAGTGCTAGCGGACAGTTTTCTAACTATGGCTACACCTTC	CSASGQFSNYGYTF
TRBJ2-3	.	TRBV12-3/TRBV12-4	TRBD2	TGTGCCAGCAGTTTTCTGAGCGGGATAACAGATACGCAGTATTTT	CASSFLSGITDTQYF
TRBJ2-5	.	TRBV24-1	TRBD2	TGTGCCACCAGTGACCCCGGACTAGCGGGGGGCCAAGAGACCCAGTACTTC	CATSDPGLAGGQETQYF
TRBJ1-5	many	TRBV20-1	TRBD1	TGCAGTGCTCGGACAGGTTCGGGCAATCAGCCCCAGCATTTT	CSARTGSGNQPQHF
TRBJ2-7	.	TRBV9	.	TGTGCCAGCAGCGTAGCTCCGGGGGAGGCCTACGAGCAGTACTTC	CASSVAPGEAYEQYF
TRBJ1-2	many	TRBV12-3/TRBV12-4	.	TGTGCCAGCAGTTTGGGGGTTTCATACTATGGCTACACCTTC	CASSLGVSYYGYTF
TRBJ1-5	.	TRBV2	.	TGTGCCAGCAGTGAAGCAGGGGGGGTTCAGCCCCAGCATTTT	CASSEAGGVQPQHF
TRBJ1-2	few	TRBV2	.	TGTGCCAGCAGTGAACGGCCGAAGGCTAACTATGGCTACACCTTC	CASSERPKANYGYTF
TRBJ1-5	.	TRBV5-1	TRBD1	TGCGCCAGCAGCTCCTCCGGGACAGGGACTTATAGCAATCAGCCCCAGCATTTT	CASSSSGTGTYSNQPQHF
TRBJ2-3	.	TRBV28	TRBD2	TGTGCCAGCAGCCATCTCGGGAGGAGCACAGATACGCAGTATTTT	CASSHLGRSTDTQYF
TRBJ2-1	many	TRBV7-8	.	TGTGCCAGCAGCCCAACGGCCCCAGCCCCCTACAATGAGCAGTTCTTC	CASSPTAPAPYNEQFF
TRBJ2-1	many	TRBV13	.	TGTGCCAGCAGCTTACGGGGGGCGCGGAATGAGCAGTTCTTC	CASSLRGARNEQFF
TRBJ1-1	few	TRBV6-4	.	TGTGCCAGCCGACTTTTGGCAGGAGGGAACACTGAAGCTTTCTTT	CASRLLAGGNTEAFF
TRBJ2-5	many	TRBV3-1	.	TGTGCCAGCAGCCAAGATTACAGCCTAGAGACCCAGTACTTC	CASSQDYSLETQYF
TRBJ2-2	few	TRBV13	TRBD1	TGTGCCAGCAGCTTCCGGGACAGAACCCTTTTGGGCACCGGGGAGCTGTTTTTT	CASSFRDRTLLGTGELFF
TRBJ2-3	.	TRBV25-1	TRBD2	TGTGCCAGCAGTGAAATTAGCGGGGCAGATACGCAGTATTTT	CASSEISGADTQYF
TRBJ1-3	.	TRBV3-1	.	TGTGCCAGCAGCCAATCTCTTAGCTCTGGAAACACCATATATTTT	CASSQSLSSGNTIYF
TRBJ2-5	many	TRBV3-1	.	TGTGCCAGCAGCCCATATAGGGGTGAAGAGACCCAGTACTTC	CASSPYRGEETQYF
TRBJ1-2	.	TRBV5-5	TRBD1	TGTGCCAGCAGCAGATCAACAGGGGTCTATGGCTACACCTTC	CASSRSTGVYGYTF
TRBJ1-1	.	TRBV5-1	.	TGCGCCAGCAGACGGGAGGGGGTCACTGAAGCTTTCTTT	CASRREGVTEAFF
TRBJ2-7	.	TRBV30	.	TGTGCCTGGAGTATTAGGGAGGACTACGAGCAGTACTTC	CAWSIREDYEQYF
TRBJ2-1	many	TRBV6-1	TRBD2	TGTGCCAGCAGCCGGACTAGCGGGGGGGCTATGGGCTATGAGCAGTTCTTC	CASSRTSGGAMGYEQFF
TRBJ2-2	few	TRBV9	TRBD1	TGTGCCAGCAGCGCCGGGACAGGTGCGAACACCGGGGAGCTGTTTTTT	CASSAGTGANTGELFF
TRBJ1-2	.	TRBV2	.	TGTGCCAGCAGTGAGGGTCCACCATCCCGCTACACCTTC	CASSEGPPSRYTF
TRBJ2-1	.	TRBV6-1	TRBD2	TGTGCCAGCAGGACTAGCCGTACTACCTACAATGAGCAGTTCTTC	CASRTSRTTYNEQFF
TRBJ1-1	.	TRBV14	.	TGTGCCAGCAGCCACGGTGGTGAATTTATGCTAAACACTGAAGCTTTCTTT	CASSHGGEFMLNTEAFF
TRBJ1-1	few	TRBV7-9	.	TGTGCCAGCAGCTTAGTTGGCAAGCGGGACACTGAAGCTTTCTTT	CASSLVGKRDTEAFF
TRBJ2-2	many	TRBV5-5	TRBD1	TGTGCCAGCAGCTTCAAGGACAGGGACACCGGGGAGCTGTTTTTT	CASSFKDRDTGELFF
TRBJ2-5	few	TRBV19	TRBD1	TGTGCCAGTAGTCCGGGACAGGGTGTTGAGACCCAGTACTTC	CASSPGQGVETQYF